Following are 10 T cell receptor beta chains from one sample sequenced in a study of human T cells and chemical hapten exposure. The time point: patch test 2, 6 weeks after DPC sensitization. Sample treatment: therapeutic diphenylcyclopropenone sensitization with weekly scalp DPC. TCRdb re-derived calls from the RACE reads in MiXCR, one entry per CDR3 protein. The repertoire holds tens of thousands of distinct CDR3 sequences, with 8.5% as singletons. The sequences come from whole blood, collected in connection with sensitization to the hapten diphenylcyclopropenone (DPC). The receptor set was obtained from a woman aged 45-65 years with alopecia areata. Some clones in this sample may be carry-over from other donors' samples.

This chain links TRBV25-1 with TRBJ2-7, with D unclear. The V end lost 6 bases, the J end lost 1 base, and 4 bases lay between the germline ends. Germline V gene data show CDR1 as MGHDK and CDR2 as SYGVNS. The CDR3 runs 11 residues. Here the CDR3 reads CASRLSYEQYF. CDR3 DNA sequence: TGTGCCAGCAGACTATCCTACGAGCAGTACTTC.

V is TRBV29-1 and J is TRBJ2-6; D unresolved. Germline CDR1 SQVTM, CDR2 ANQGSEA. V was cut by 5 bases and J by 0 bases, with 8 bases left in between. This CDR3 is built from 14 residues. CDR3 DNA: TGCAGCGTTCAGGAAACCTCTGGGGCCAACGTCCTGACTTTC. This sequence encodes CSVQETSGANVLTF.

The chain couples TRBV27 to TRBJ2-6, with D perhaps assigned TRBD1 or TRBD2 (5 bases each). The V gene lost 2 bases and the J gene lost 2 bases, with 7 bases spanning the gap. The CDR3 sequence is 15 residues long. Germline CDR1 MNHEY, CDR2 SMNVEV (reference sequence). The CDR3 loop is CASSLGGPGANVLTF. The CDR3 DNA follows: TGTGCCAGCAGTTTAGGGGGACCTGGGGCCAACGTCCTGACTTTC. Together with reference TRBV27 and TRBJ2-6, the CDR3 gives the full variable domain: EAQVTQNPRYLITVTGKKLTVTCSQNMNHEYMSWYRQDPGLGLRQIYYSMNVEVTDKGDVPEGYKVSRKEKRNFPLILESPSPNQTSLYFCASSLGGPGANVLTFGAGSRLTVL.

There are a few counts of this clonotype. The V and J genes are TRBV14 and TRBJ1-2, with D tentatively TRBD1 (6 bases). Germline V gives CDR1 SGHDN, CDR2 FVKESK. V was shortened by 7 bases and J by 7 bases, with 16 bases between the two germline ends. CDR3 size: 13 residues. CDR3: CASTYGQMSGYTF. The CDR3 DNA follows: TGTGCCAGCACCTACGGACAGATGAGTGGCTACACCTTC.

The V call is TRBV25-1, the J call TRBJ1-4; possible D gene TRBD1, 5 bases. Germline CDR1 reads MGHDK; CDR2 reads SYGVNS. The CDR3 runs to 16 residues. Trimming removed 2 bases from V and 5 bases from J, with 15 bases in between. The chain's CDR3 is CASSEGVGDRNEKLFF. The CDR3 DNA is TGTGCCAGCAGTGAAGGGGTAGGGGACCGCAATGAAAAACTGTTTTTT.

Details on this clonotype: This may arise from a read error, as a much more abundant clone is one base away. This chain uses TRBV7-2 with TRBJ1-5, with D perhaps matching TRBD1 (6 bases). The CDR3 has 16 residues. Germline-derived CDR1 and CDR2 are SGHTA and FQGNSA. The CDR3: CASSLGELGGGQPQNF. CDR3 nucleotide sequence: TGTGCCAGCAGCTTAGGGGAGTTGGGGGGCGGACAGCCCCAGAATTTT.

This clonotype showed up just a few times. The chain recombines TRBV7-9 with TRBJ2-3; D uncertain. Trimming stripped 3 bases from V and 6 bases from J, with 16 bases between. This CDR3 spans 15 amino acids. Germline CDR1 SEHNR, CDR2 FQNEAQ (reference sequence). The DNA for the CDR3 is TGTGCCAGCAGCTTGAATACTGCGCGGATGGATACGCAGTATTTT. Protein product: CASSLNTARMDTQYF.

The J gene is TRBJ2-3, the V gene TRBV5-5; 10 nucleotides agree with TRBD2. J was trimmed by 4 bases and V by 1 base; bases with no gene match: 6. The CDR3 loop spans 16 amino acids. Germline CDR1 reads SGHKS; CDR2 reads YYEKEE (reference sequence). The CDR3 spells CASSLSGLAKSDTQYF. CDR3 DNA sequence: TGTGCCAGCAGCTTGTCGGGACTAGCGAAATCAGATACGCAGTATTTT. The variable domain in full, with the rest retrieved from reference TRBV5-5 and TRBJ2-3, is DAGVTQSPTHLIKTRGQQVTLRCSPISGHKSVSWYQQVLGQGPQFIFQYYEKEERGRGNFPDRFSARQFPNYSSELNVNALLLGDSALYLCASSLSGLAKSDTQYFGPGTRLTVL.

This clonotype was found many times. The chain couples TRBV14 to TRBJ1-6; D unresolved. Germline V gives CDR1 SGHDN, CDR2 FVKESK. CDR3 length: 15 amino acids. V lost 0 bases to trimming and J lost 10 bases, with 13 bases between them. CDR3 DNA: TGTGCCAGCAGCCAAGATCCCCCAGGAGTATCACCCCTCCACTTT. Translation: CASSQDPPGVSPLHF.

This chain connects TRBV28 to TRBJ1-2; D is possibly TRBD1 (6 bases). V dropped 8 bases and J dropped 7 bases, with 29 bases sitting between them. CDR3 size: 17 residues. Germline CDR1 reads MDHEN; CDR2 reads SYDVKM. The CDR3 region is CASVKKIWGGGRRGYTF. The CDR3 nucleotides read TGTGCCAGCGTAAAGAAGATATGGGGGGGGGGGCGGCGTGGCTACACCTTC.